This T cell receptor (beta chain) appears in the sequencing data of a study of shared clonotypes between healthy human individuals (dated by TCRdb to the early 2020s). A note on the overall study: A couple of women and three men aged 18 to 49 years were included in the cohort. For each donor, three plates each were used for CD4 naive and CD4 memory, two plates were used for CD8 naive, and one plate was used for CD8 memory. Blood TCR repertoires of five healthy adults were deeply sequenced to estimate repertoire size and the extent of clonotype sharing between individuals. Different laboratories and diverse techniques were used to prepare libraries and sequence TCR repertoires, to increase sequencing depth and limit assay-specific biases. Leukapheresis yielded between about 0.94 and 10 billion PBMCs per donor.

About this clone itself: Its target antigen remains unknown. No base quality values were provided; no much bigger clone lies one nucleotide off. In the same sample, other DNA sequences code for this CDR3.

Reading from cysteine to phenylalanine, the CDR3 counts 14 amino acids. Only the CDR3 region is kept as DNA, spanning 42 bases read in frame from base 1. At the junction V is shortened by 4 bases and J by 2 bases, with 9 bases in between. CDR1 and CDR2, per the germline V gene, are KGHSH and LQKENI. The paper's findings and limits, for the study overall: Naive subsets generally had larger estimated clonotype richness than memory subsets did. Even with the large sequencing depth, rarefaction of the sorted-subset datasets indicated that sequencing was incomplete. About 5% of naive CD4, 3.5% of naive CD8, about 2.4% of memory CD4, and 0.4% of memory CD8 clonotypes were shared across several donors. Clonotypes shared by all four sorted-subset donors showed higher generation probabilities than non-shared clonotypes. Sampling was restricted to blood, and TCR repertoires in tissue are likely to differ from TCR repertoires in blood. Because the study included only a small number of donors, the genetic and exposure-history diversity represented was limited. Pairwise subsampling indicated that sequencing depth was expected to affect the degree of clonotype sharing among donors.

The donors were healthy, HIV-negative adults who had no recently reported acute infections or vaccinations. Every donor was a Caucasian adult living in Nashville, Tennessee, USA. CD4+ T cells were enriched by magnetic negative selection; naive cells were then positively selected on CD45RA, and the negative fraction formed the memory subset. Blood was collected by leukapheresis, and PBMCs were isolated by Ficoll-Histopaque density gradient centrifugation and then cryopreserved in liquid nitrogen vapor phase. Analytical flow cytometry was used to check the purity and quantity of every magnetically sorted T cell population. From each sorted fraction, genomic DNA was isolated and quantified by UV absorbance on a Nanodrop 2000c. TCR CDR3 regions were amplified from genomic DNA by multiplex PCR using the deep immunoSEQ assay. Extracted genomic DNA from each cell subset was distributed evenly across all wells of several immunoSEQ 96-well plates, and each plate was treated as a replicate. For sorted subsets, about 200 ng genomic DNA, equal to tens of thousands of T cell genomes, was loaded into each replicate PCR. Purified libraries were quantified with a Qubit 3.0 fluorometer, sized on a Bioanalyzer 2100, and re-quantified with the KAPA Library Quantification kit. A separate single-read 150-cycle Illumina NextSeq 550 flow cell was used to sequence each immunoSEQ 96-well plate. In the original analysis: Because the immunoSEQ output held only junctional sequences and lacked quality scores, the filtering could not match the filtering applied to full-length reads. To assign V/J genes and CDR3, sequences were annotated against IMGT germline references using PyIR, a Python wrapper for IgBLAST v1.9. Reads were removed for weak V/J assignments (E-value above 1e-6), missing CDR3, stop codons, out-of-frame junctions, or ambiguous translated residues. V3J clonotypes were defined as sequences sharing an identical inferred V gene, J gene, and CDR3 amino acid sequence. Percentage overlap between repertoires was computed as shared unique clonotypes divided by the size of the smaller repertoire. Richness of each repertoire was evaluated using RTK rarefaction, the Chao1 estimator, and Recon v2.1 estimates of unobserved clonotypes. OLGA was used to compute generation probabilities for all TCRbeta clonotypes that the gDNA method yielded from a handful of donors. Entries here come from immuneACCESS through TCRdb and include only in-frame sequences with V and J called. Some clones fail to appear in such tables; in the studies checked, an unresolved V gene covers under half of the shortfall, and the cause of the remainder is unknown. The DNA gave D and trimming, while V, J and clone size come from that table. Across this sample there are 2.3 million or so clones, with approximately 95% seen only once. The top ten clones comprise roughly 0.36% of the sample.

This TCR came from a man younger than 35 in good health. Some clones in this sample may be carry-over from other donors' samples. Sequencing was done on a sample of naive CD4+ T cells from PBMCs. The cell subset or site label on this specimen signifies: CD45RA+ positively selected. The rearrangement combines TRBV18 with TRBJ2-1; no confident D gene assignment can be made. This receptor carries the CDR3 CASSRERTYNEQFF. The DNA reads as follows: TGTGCCAGCTCACGGGAAAGGACCTACAATGAGCAGTTCTTC.